The 9 T cell receptor beta chains in this list originate from one sample, sequenced in a study of cytomegalovirus exposure and HLA in healthy donors. Generated by immunoSEQ multiplex PCR, the TCRdb table keeps only in-frame clones and is missing some. The sample gives under 300,000 clones, approximately 83% of which show up once; around 1% is in the top ten. Sequencing was performed on PBMCs. These receptors originate from a woman aged 18 to 35 in good health and CMV-seronegative.

This CDR3 reads CASSLGGTGGLYEQYF. The CDR3 nucleotides are TGTGCCAGCAGCTTAGGCGGGACGGGGGGCCTCTACGAGCAGTACTTC. The chain carries TRBV11-3 and TRBJ2-7; tentative D call: TRBD2 (7 bases). Germline CDR1 is SGHNT and CDR2 is YENEEA. This CDR3 spans 16 amino acids. The germline V and J ends were trimmed by 1 base and 3 bases, with 16 bases remaining between them.

The chain links TRBV10-3 to TRBJ2-3; D is unclear. This CDR3 spans 17 amino acids. V dropped 2 bases and J dropped 3 bases, with 18 bases sitting between them. Germline assignment: CDR1 ENHRY and CDR2 SYGVKD. The CDR3 is CAISEHLERSGTDTQYF. The CDR3 coding sequence is TGTGCCATCAGTGAGCACCTGGAGAGGTCGGGTACAGATACGCAGTATTTT.

The V call is TRBV11-2, the J call TRBJ2-1, with TRBD2 as a possible D gene (6 bases). Germline CDR1 SGHAT, CDR2 FQNNGV. Trimming cost V 2 bases and J 7 bases, with 27 bases left between them. The CDR3 is 19 amino acids. CDR3 in amino acids: CASSLMSSPPGERRNEQFF. For the CDR3, the DNA is TGTGCCAGCAGCTTAATGAGTTCCCCTCCGGGGGAGAGGAGGAATGAGCAGTTCTTC.

A single count supports this clone. The V call is TRBV7-2, the J call TRBJ2-2; 8 bases align to TRBD2. The V gene end was trimmed by 6 bases and the J gene end by 1 base; junction bases not matched to a gene: 10. Germline CDR1 and CDR2: SGHTA and FQGNSA. The CDR3 sequence is 17 residues long. Written as DNA, the CDR3 is TGTGCCAGCAGATCAGCGGGACTAGGCGTGAACACCGGGGAGCTGTTTTTT. It translates to CASRSAGLGVNTGELFF.

This rearrangement joins TRBV5-6 to TRBJ2-7, with TRBD1 matching over 10 bases. Germline CDR1 is SGHDT and CDR2 is YYEEEE. CDR3 length: 15 amino acids. With V trimmed by 2 bases and J by 2 bases, 4 bases remained unmatched. The CDR3 nucleotides read TGTGCCAGCAGCTTTTTGGGACAGGGGACCTACGAGCAGTACTTC. It codes for CASSFLGQGTYEQYF.

The J gene is TRBJ1-4, the V gene TRBV18; 7 bases agree with TRBD1. The CDR3 spans 14 residues. Unmatched junction bases numbered 2, after V lost 2 bases and J lost 5 bases. Germline CDR1 KGHSH, CDR2 LQKENI. The DNA of the CDR3 is TGTGCCAGCTCACCAGGGACAGAGAATGAAAAACTGTTTTTT. Amino acids: CASSPGTENEKLFF.

This clone was found once. V usage is TRBV4-3 and J usage is TRBJ1-5; 7 nucleotides agree with TRBD1. The CDR3 runs to 14 residues. Losses at the gene ends were 0 bases for V and 7 bases for J; bases not matched to a gene: 3. CDR1 and CDR2 from the germline V gene are LGHNA and YSLEER. In DNA form, the CDR3 reads TGCGCCAGCAGCCAAGATTCACAGGGGCAGCCCCAGCATTTT. It encodes CASSQDSQGQPQHF.

The chain recombines TRBV4-1 with TRBJ1-2; no clear D gene. The length of the CDR3 is 13 residues. The V and J ends lost 0 bases and 8 bases respectively, with 10 bases between them. Germline CDR1 is MGHRA and CDR2 is YSYEKL. The CDR3 nucleotides are TGCGCCAGCAGCCAAGATTTCCCAGGCGGCTACACCTTC. It specifies CASSQDFPGGYTF.

V gene TRBV27 combines with J gene TRBJ1-2; TRBD1 matches 7 bases. The V gene end was trimmed by 8 bases and the J gene end by 3 bases; junction bases not matched to a gene: 6. Germline V lookup: CDR1 MNHEY, CDR2 SMNVEV (reference sequence). There are 13 residues in the CDR3. The CDR3 sequence is CASGLRGDYGYTF. The CDR3 DNA follows: TGTGCCAGCGGCCTCAGGGGGGACTATGGCTACACCTTC.